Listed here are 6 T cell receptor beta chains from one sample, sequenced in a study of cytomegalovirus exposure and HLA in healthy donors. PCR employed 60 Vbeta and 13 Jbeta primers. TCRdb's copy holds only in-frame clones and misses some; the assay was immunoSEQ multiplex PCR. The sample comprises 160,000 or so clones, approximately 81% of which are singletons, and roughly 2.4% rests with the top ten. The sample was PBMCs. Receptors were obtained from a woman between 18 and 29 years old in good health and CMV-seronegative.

CDR3 coding DNA: TGTGCCAGCAGCTTAGCGGGGGGTTTCGACGAGCAGTACTTC. This encodes CASSLAGGFDEQYF. The chain joins TRBV7-9 to TRBJ2-7; a weak D match, TRBD2 (6 bases). Germline V CDR1 and CDR2: SEHNR, FQNEAQ (reference sequence). V lost 0 bases, J lost 5 bases, and 11 bases lay in between. The CDR3 totals 14 residues.

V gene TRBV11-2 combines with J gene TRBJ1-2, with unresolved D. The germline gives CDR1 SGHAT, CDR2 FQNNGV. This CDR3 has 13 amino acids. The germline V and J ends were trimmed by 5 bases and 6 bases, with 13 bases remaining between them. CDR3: CASSRGSLDGYTF. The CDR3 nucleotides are TGTGCCAGCAGCCGAGGGAGTTTGGATGGCTACACCTTC.

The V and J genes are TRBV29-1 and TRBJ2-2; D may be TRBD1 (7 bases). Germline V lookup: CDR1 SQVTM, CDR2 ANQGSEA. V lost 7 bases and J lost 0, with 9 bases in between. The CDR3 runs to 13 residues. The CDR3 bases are TGCAGCGGCGGGACAGCGAACACCGGGGAGCTGTTTTTT. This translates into CSGGTANTGELFF.

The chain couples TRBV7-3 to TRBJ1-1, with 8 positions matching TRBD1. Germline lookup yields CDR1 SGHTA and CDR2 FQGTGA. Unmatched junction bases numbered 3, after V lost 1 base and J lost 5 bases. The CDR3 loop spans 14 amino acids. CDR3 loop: CASSLMRQGTEAFF. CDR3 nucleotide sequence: TGTGCCAGCAGCTTAATGCGACAGGGGACTGAAGCTTTCTTT.

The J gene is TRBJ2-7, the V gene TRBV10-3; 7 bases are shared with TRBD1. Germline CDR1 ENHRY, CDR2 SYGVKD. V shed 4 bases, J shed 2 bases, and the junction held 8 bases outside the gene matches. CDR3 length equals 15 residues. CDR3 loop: CAISGKDRSPYEQYF. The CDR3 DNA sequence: TGTGCCATCAGTGGAAAGGACAGGAGCCCCTACGAGCAGTACTTC.

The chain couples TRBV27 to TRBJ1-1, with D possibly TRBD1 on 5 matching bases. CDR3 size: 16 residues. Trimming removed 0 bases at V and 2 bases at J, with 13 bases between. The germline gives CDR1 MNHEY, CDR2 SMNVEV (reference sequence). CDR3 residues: CASSLSYTGDNTEAFF. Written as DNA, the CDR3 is TGTGCCAGCAGTTTATCCTATACAGGCGACAACACTGAAGCTTTCTTT.